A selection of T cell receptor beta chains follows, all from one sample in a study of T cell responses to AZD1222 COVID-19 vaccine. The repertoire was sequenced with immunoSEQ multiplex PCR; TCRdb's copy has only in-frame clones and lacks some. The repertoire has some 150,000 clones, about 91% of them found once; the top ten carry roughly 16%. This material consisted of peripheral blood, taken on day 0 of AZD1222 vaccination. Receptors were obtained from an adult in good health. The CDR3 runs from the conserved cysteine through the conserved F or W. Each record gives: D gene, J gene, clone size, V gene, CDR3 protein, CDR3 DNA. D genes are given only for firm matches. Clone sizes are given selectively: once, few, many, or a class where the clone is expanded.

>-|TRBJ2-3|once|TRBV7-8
CASSPQLGGYTDTQYF
TGTGCCAGCAGCCCACAGCTCGGGGGTTACACAGATACGCAGTATTTT
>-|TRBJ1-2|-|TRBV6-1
CASSELTATSNYGYTF
TGTGCCAGCAGTGAATTGACAGCCACCAGTAACTATGGCTACACCTTC
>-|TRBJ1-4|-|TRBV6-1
CASSERGLAQREKLFF
TGTGCCAGCAGTGAAAGGGGTTTGGCTCAGAGGGAAAAACTGTTTTTT
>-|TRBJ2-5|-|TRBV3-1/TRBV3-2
CASSRGGYRGQETQYF
TGTGCCAGCAGCCGAGGAGGGTACAGGGGCCAAGAGACCCAGTACTTC
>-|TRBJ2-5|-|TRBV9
CASSFLGLGSETQYF
TGTGCCAGCAGCTTTTTGGGACTTGGGTCGGAGACCCAGTACTTC
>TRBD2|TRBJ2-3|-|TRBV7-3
CASSLSLAGSDTQYF
TGTGCCAGCAGCTTAAGTTTAGCGGGGAGCGATACGCAGTATTTT
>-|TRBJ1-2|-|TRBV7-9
CASSVERYGYTF
TGTGCCAGCTCGGTGGAAAGATATGGCTACACCTTC
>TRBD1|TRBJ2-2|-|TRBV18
CASSPRTGGTNTGELFF
TGTGCCAGCTCACCGAGGACAGGCGGTACGAACACCGGGGAGCTGTTTTTT
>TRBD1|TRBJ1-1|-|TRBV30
CAWSYNDRGEAFF
TGTGCCTGGAGCTACAACGACAGGGGTGAAGCTTTCTTT
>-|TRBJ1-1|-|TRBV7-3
CASSSRVNTEAFF
TGTGCCAGCAGCTCCAGGGTTAACACTGAAGCTTTCTTT
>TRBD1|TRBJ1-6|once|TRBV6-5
CASLGQGRDNSPLHF
TGTGCCAGCCTCGGACAGGGAAGAGATAATTCACCCCTCCACTTT
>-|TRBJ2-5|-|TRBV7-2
CASSLLQETQYF
TGTGCCAGCAGCTTATTACAAGAGACCCAGTACTTC
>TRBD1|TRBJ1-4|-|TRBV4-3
CASSQTTVGQRNEKLFF
TGCGCCAGCAGCCAGACTACTGTGGGACAGAGAAATGAAAAACTGTTTTTT
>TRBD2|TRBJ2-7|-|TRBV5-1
CASSPSAGAPYEQYF
TGCGCCAGCAGCCCATCAGCGGGGGCGCCTTACGAGCAGTACTTC
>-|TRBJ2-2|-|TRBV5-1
CASSPGGTGGTGELFF
TGCGCCAGCTCCCCGGGGGGGACAGGCGGCACCGGGGAGCTGTTTTTT
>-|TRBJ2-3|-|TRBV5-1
CASSQRSPSGAGADTQYF
TGCGCCAGCAGCCAGCGGTCCCCCTCCGGGGCGGGCGCAGATACGCAGTATTTT
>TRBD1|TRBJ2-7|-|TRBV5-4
CASSFDRGNGEQYF
TGTGCCAGCAGCTTTGACAGGGGGAACGGCGAGCAGTACTTC
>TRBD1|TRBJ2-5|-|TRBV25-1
CASSLRQGETQYF
TGTGCCAGCAGCCTTCGACAGGGAGAGACCCAGTACTTC
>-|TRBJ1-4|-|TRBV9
CASSVVAGGNEKLFF
TGTGCCAGCAGCGTAGTAGCGGGGGGCAATGAAAAACTGTTTTTT
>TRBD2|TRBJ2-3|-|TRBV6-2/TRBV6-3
CASSLTSGGAGDTQYF
TGTGCCAGCAGCCTCACTAGCGGGGGGGCAGGGGATACGCAGTATTTT
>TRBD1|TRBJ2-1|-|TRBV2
CASKMTGNSFNEQFF
TGTGCCAGCAAGATGACAGGGAATTCTTTTAATGAGCAGTTCTTC
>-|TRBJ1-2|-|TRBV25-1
CASSGVGGTYGYTF
TGTGCCAGCAGTGGTGTGGGGGGCACATATGGCTACACCTTC
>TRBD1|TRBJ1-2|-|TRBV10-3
CAISESSSDRGHTF
TGTGCCATCAGTGAGTCATCTTCGGACAGGGGGCACACCTTC
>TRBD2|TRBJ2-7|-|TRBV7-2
CASTRGVPHEQYF
TGTGCCAGCACCCGGGGGGTCCCCCACGAGCAGTACTTC
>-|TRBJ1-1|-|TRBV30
CAWSVEGRGEAFF
TGTGCCTGGAGTGTTGAAGGGCGCGGTGAAGCTTTCTTT
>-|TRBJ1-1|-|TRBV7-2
CASRLTLNTEAFF
TGTGCCAGCAGACTGACGCTGAACACTGAAGCTTTCTTT
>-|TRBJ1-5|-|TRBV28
CASSIETRVRQPQHF
TGTGCCAGCAGCATTGAAACCAGGGTAAGGCAGCCCCAGCATTTT
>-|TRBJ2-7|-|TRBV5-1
CASSLDPGANEQYF
TGCGCCAGCAGCTTGGACCCAGGGGCCAACGAGCAGTACTTC
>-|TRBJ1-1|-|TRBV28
CASSLGGLEAFF
TGTGCCAGCAGTTTAGGGGGGCTCGAAGCTTTCTTT
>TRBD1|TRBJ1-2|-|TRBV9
CASSVGQGAAYGYTF
TGTGCCAGCAGCGTGGGACAGGGGGCCGCCTATGGCTACACCTTC
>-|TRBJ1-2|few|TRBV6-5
CASSRTESANYGYTF
TGTGCCAGCAGTCGGACAGAGTCGGCTAACTATGGCTACACCTTC
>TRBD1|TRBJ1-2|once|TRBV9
CASSATGSGYTF
TGTGCCAGCAGCGCGACAGGGAGCGGCTACACCTTC
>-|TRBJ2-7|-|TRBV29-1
CSVLNLSPLYEQYF
TGCAGCGTTTTGAACCTATCCCCCCTCTACGAGCAGTACTTC
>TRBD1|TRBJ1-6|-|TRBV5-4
CASSLASGGARDSPLHF
TGTGCCAGCAGCTTGGCGTCAGGGGGCGCAAGGGACTCACCCCTCCACTTT
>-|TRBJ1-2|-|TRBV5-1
CASSLGEAYYGYTF
TGCGCCAGCAGCTTGGGGGAGGCGTACTATGGCTACACCTTC
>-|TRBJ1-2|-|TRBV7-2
CASSLPQLYGYTF
TGTGCCAGCAGCTTACCACAGCTATATGGCTACACCTTC
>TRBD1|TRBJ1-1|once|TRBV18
CASSPYEGAGNTEAFF
TGTGCCAGCTCACCATACGAGGGGGCAGGGAACACTGAAGCTTTCTTT
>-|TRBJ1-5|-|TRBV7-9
CASSLEAAPGPQHF
TGTGCCAGCAGCTTAGAAGCGGCGCCGGGGCCCCAGCATTTT
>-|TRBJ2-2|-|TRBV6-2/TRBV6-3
CASSYRQTGELFF
TGTGCCAGCAGTTACCGACAGACCGGGGAGCTGTTTTTT
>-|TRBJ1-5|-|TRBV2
CASSEENLSNQPQHF
TGTGCCAGCAGTGAGGAGAACTTGAGCAATCAGCCCCAGCATTTT
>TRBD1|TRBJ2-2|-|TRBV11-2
CASSSGRQGTNTGELFF
TGTGCCAGCAGCTCGGGGAGACAGGGAACGAACACCGGGGAGCTGTTTTTT
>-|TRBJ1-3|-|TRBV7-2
CASSLGVASGNTIYF
TGTGCCAGCAGCTTAGGCGTCGCTTCTGGAAACACCATATATTTT